Listed below are T cell receptor beta chains from one sample, sequenced in a study of CD8 T cells in ankylosing spondylitis. TCRdb re-derived calls from the 5' RACE reads in MiXCR, one entry per CDR3 protein. The table lists over 200,000 distinct CDR3 sequences, 10% to 13% of them singletons, with 21% in the top ten. The sample comprised blood, either unsorted or a sorted T cell fraction (not recorded which). The receptors were gathered from a male donor with ankylosing spondylitis or in good health (not recorded which). CDR3s include the opening cysteine and the closing phenylalanine or tryptophan. A D gene is named only where the DNA matches it firmly. Clone size, where shown, is once, few, many, or a class for clones that have expanded.

>TRBJ2-3|many|TRBD2|TRBV12-3/TRBV12-4
CASATGGPVDTQYF
>TRBJ2-2|many|TRBD1|TRBV24-1
CATSETTGGLATGELFF
>TRBJ1-2|many|.|TRBV12-3/TRBV12-4
CASSPHRQVGGYTF
>TRBJ1-2|many|TRBD1|TRBV10-2
CASSIKDRADYGYTF
>TRBJ2-7|many|.|TRBV12-3/TRBV12-4
CASSPPSYEQYF
>TRBJ1-2|many|.|TRBV20-1
CSARTRVDGYTF
>TRBJ2-2|.|TRBD1|TRBV6-1
CASSDKPGQGASGELFF
>TRBJ2-3|many|.|TRBV27
CASSLTTRWDTQYF
>TRBJ2-5|once|.|TRBV3-1
CASTRGGDQETQYF
>TRBJ2-7|many|.|TRBV7-9
CASSQAGHSSYEQYF
>TRBJ2-2|many|.|TRBV7-9
CASSLADAGIGELFF
>TRBJ1-5|many|.|TRBV6-1
CASGDVQNNQPQHF
>TRBJ2-5|many|.|TRBV20-1
CSAREREETQYF
>TRBJ2-1|many|.|TRBV12-3/TRBV12-4
CASSFNEGEQFF
>TRBJ2-1|many|.|TRBV5-1
CASSLGLGAYNEQFF
>TRBJ2-3|few|.|TRBV27
CASSARLGRLTSTDTQYF
>TRBJ2-3|many|TRBD2|TRBV20-1
CSASLADNTDTQYF
>TRBJ2-3|.|.|TRBV5-1
CASSSTLIGGSTQYF
>TRBJ2-7|many|.|TRBV18
CASSPGLVSYEQYF
>TRBJ2-5|many|.|TRBV7-9
CASSRADYQETQYF
>TRBJ1-6|many|.|TRBV12-3/TRBV12-4
CASSFRDFWGDSPLHF
>TRBJ2-5|many|TRBD1|TRBV12-3/TRBV12-4
CASSYRTGISETQYF
>TRBJ2-5|many|.|TRBV6-1
CASIRFGRYRLTETQYF
>TRBJ2-1|many|TRBD2|TRBV6-5
CASSYLILAGGLIEQFF
>TRBJ2-7|.|.|TRBV20-1
CSARDATVQPEQYF